Below are 8 T cell receptor beta chains sequenced from a single sample in a study of vaccination and CD4 T cells after COVID-19 (dated by TCRdb to about 2022). The library relied on PCR. Instrument used: Illumina iSeq 100. DNA from cultured CD4+ T cells was subjected to TCR sequencing with the Oncomine TCR Beta short-read assay at the Johns Hopkins FTIC core. TCRdb reprocessed the public reads (quality trimming at Q25 with fastp, clone calling with MiXCR) and kept in-frame beta chains. Here each entry gathers all rows of one CDR3 protein and keeps the most common genes and DNA. The sample data list 15,000 to 20,000 distinct CDR3 sequences, and 35% to 50% of these were observed just once. Of the sample, around 7.7% falls within the top ten clones. Their recognized antigens are unknown. The treatment or condition tag for this specimen amounts to: roughly ten-day PBMC culture with coronavirus spike peptide pools or control peptides (ViraFEST assay).

The sample was CD4+ T cells from blood, cultured in vitro, taken after SARS-CoV-2 vaccination. The origin of the receptors is a human donor who had recovered from COVID-19.

J is TRBJ2-1 and V is TRBV20-1; 13 positions match TRBD2. The J segment lost 2 bases and the V segment lost 6 bases, leaving 4 bases of the junction unmatched. CDR3 length: 15 amino acids. Germline loops: CDR1 DFQATT, CDR2 SNEGSKA (reference sequence). The CDR3 DNA reads TGCAGTGCCCAAGGGACTAGCGGGACCTACAATGAGCAGTTCTTC. Residues: CSAQGTSGTYNEQFF.

The table lists this clonotype with a few counts. This sequence joins TRBV20-1 and TRBJ2-1; D may be TRBD2 (5 bases). This CDR3 spans 11 amino acids. Trimming took 5 bases from V and 8 from J, leaving 10 bases between them. CDR1 is DFQATT, CDR2 SNEGSKA, per germline (reference sequence). CDR3 in DNA: TGCAGTGCTTCTGGACTGGATGAGCAGTTCTTC. Protein sequence: CSASGLDEQFF.

The CDR3 spells CASSPLIQETQYF. CDR3 sequence (DNA): TGTGCCAGCAGCCCACTAATCCAAGAGACCCAGTACTTC. The chain employs TRBV11-2 and TRBJ2-5, with no clear D. V lost 5 bases, J lost 1 base, and 8 bases lay in between. The CDR3 spans 13 residues. Germline V gene sequence: CDR1 SGHAT, CDR2 FQNNGV. Using reference TRBV11-2 and TRBJ2-5 for the parts outside the CDR3, the full variable domain is EAGVAQSPRYKIIEKRQSVAFWCNPISGHATLYWYQQILGQGPKLLIQFQNNGVVDDSQLPKDRFSAERLKGVDSTLKIQPAKLEDSAVYLCASSPLIQETQYFGPGTRLLVL.

The CDR3 DNA sequence: TGTGCCAGCACCCAGACGGGGTATAATTCACCCCTCCACTTT. Encoded protein: CASTQTGYNSPLHF. The chain carries TRBV6-1 and TRBJ1-6; D uncertain. The V gene's germline CDR1 is MNHNS and CDR2 SASEGT. The CDR3 is 14 amino acids. Trimming pared 7 bases from V and 4 bases from J, leaving 11 bases between.

This chain connects TRBV20-1 to TRBJ1-5; TRBD1 matches 9 bases. The germline V gene encodes CDR1 DFQATT and CDR2 SNEGSKA (reference sequence). The CDR3 loop spans 14 amino acids. Losses at the gene ends were 4 bases for V and 4 bases for J; bases not matched to a gene: 5. CDR3 region: CSATRQGGNQPQHF. CDR3 coding DNA: TGCAGTGCTACCCGACAGGGGGGAAATCAGCCCCAGCATTTT.

The table lists this clonotype with a few counts. V gene TRBV15 combines with J gene TRBJ1-2, with 8 bases lining up with TRBD1. This CDR3 is built from 15 residues. Germline values: CDR1 LNHNV, CDR2 YYDKDF (reference sequence). V gave up 1 base and J gave up 8 bases; unmatched junction bases: 9. The CDR3 region is CATSRAISTGDGYTF. DNA for the CDR3: TGTGCCACCAGCAGAGCTATATCGACAGGGGACGGCTACACCTTC.

V is TRBV2 and J is TRBJ1-2; D remains ambiguous. This CDR3 region has 15 residues. V was trimmed by 6 bases and J by 0 bases, leaving 14 bases between them. From germline, CDR1 is SNHLY and CDR2 FYNNEI. CDR3 sequence: CASRTDIGSNYGYTF. CDR3 sequence (DNA): TGTGCCAGCAGAACCGATATAGGATCTAACTATGGCTACACCTTC.

V is TRBV2 and J is TRBJ1-5; a possible D gene is TRBD1 (6 bases). Germline V gene lookup returns CDR1 SNHLY and CDR2 FYNNEI. Trimming stripped 4 bases from V and 7 bases from J, with 17 bases between. The CDR3 sequence is 15 residues long. This CDR3 is CASSGEDRYGQPQHF. CDR3 in DNA: TGTGCCAGCAGTGGGGAAGACAGGTACGGACAGCCCCAGCATTTT.